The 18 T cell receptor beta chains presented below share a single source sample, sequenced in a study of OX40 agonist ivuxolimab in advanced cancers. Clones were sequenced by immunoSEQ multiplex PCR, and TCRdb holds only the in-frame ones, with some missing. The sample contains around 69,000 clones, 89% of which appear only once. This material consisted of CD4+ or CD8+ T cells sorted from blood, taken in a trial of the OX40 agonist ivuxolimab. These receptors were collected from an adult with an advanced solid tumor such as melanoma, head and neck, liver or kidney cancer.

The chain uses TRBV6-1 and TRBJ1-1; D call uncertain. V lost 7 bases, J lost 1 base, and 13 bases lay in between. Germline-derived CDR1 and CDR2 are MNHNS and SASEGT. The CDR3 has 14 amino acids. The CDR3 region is CASTTHRPNTEAFF. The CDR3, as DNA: TGTGCCAGCACTACGCATCGCCCGAACACTGAAGCTTTCTTT.

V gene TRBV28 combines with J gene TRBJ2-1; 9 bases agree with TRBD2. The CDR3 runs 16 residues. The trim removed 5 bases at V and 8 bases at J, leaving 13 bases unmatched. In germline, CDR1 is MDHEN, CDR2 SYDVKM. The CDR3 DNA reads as TGTGCCAGCAGTAACTCCCGTAGCGGGAGTACGGATGAGCAGTTCTTC. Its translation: CASSNSRSGSTDEQFF.

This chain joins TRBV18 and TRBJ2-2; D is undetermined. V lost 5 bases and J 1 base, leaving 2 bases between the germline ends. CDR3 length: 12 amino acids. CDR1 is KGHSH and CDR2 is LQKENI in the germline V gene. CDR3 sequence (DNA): TGTGCCAGCTCAAAGAACACCGGGGAGCTGTTTTTT. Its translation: CASSKNTGELFF. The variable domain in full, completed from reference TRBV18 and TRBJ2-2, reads NAGVMQNPRHLVRRRGQEARLRCSPMKGHSHVYWYRQLPEEGLKFMVYLQKENIIDESGMPKERFSAEFPKEGPSILRIQQVVRGDSAAYFCASSKNTGELFFGEGSRLTVL.

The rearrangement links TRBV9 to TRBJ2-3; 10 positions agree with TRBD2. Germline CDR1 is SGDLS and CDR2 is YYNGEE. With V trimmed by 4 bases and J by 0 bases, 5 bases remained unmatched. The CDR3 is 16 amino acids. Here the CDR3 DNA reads TGTGCCAGCAGCCTTGGACTAGCGGCTAGCACAGATACGCAGTATTTT. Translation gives CASSLGLAASTDTQYF.

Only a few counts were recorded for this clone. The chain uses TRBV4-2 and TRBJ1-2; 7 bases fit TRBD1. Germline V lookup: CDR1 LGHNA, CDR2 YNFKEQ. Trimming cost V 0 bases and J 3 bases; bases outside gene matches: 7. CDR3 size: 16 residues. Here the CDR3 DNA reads TGTGCCAGCAGCCAAGATGTTCTACAGGGGCACTATGGCTACACCTTC. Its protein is CASSQDVLQGHYGYTF.

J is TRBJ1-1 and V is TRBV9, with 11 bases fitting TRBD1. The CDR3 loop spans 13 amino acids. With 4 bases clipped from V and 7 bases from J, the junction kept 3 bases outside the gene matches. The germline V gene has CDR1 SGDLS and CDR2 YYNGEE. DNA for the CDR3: TGTGCCAGCAGCAGAGGGACAGGGGGTGAAGCTTTCTTT. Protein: CASSRGTGGEAFF.

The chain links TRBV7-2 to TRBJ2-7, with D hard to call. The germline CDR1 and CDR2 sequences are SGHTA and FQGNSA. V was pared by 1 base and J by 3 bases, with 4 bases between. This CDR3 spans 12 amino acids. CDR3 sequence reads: CASSLVGYEQYF. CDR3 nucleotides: TGTGCCAGCAGCTTAGTGGGCTACGAGCAGTACTTC.

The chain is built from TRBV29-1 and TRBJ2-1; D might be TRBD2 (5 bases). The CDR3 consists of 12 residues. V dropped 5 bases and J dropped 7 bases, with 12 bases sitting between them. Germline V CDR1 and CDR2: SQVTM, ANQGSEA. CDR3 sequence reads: CSVLPGGNEQFF. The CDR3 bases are TGCAGCGTTCTTCCGGGCGGGAATGAGCAGTTCTTC.

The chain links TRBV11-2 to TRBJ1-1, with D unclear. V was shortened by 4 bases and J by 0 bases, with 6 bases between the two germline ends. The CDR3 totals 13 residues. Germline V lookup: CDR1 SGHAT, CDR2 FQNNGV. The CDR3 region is CASSYAMNTEAFF. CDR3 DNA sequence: TGTGCCAGCAGCTACGCAATGAACACTGAAGCTTTCTTT.

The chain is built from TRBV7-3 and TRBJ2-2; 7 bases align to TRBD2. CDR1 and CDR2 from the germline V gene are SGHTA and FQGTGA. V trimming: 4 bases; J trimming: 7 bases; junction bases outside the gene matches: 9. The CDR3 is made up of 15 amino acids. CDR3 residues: CASSSRTGGGGELFF. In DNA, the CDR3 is TGTGCCAGCAGCTCCCGGACGGGGGGAGGCGGGGAGCTGTTTTTT.

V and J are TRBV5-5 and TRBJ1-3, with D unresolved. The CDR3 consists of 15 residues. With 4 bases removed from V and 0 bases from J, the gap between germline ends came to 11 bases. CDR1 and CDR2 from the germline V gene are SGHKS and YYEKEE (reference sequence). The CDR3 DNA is TGTGCCAGCAGCATTAGCCACAGCTCTGGAAACACCATATATTTT. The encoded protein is CASSISHSSGNTIYF.

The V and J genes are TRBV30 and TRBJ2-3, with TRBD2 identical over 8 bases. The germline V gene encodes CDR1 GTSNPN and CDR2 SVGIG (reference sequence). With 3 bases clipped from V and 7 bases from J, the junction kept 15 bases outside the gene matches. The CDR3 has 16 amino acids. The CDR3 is CAWSPPGSGGGHTQYF. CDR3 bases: TGTGCCTGGAGCCCCCCGGGCAGCGGGGGCGGGCATACGCAGTATTTT.

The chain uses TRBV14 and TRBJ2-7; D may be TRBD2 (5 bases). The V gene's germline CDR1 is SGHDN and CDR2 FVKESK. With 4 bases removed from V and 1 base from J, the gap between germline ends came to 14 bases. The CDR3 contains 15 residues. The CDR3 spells CASSPWDRGSYEQYF. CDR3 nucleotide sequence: TGTGCCAGCAGCCCCTGGGATCGGGGATCCTACGAGCAGTACTTC. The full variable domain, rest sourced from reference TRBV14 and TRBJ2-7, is EAGVTQFPSHSVIEKGQTVTLRCDPISGHDNLYWYRRVMGKEIKFLLHFVKESKQDESGMPNNRFLAERTGGTYSTLKVQPAELEDSGVYFCASSPWDRGSYEQYFGPGTRLTVT.

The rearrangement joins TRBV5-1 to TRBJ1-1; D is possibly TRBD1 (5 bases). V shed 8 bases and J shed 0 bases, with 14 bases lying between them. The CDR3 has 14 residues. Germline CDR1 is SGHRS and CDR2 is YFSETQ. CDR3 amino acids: CASFSGTMNTEAFF. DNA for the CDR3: TGCGCCAGTTTCAGCGGGACTATGAACACTGAAGCTTTCTTT.

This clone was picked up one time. The chain's CDR3 is CASSSGTSGDTDTQYF. The CDR3 DNA is TGTGCCAGCAGCTCCGGGACTAGCGGGGACACAGATACGCAGTATTTT. This sequence joins TRBV7-7 and TRBJ2-3; TRBD2 agrees at 13 bases. Germline trimming cut 4 bases from V and 2 bases from J; bases unmatched to any gene: 3. The CDR3 length is 16 residues. Germline assignment: CDR1 SSHAT and CDR2 FNYEAQ (reference sequence).

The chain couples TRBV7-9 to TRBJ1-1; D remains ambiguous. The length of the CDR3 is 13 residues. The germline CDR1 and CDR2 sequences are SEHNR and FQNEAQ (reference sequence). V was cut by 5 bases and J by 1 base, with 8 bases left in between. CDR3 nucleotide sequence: TGTGCCAGCAGCCCCGGATGGAACACTGAAGCTTTCTTT. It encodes CASSPGWNTEAFF.

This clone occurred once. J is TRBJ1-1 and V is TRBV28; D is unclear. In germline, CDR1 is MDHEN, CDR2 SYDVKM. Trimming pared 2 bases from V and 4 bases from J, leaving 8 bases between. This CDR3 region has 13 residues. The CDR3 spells CASSLGQSTEAFF. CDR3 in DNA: TGTGCCAGCAGTTTAGGGCAAAGCACTGAAGCTTTCTTT. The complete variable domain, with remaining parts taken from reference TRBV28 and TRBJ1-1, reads DVKVTQSSRYLVKRTGEKVFLECVQDMDHENMFWYRQDPGLGLRLIYFSYDVKMKEKGDIPEGYSVSREKKERFSLILESASTNQTSMYLCASSLGQSTEAFFGQGTRLTVV.

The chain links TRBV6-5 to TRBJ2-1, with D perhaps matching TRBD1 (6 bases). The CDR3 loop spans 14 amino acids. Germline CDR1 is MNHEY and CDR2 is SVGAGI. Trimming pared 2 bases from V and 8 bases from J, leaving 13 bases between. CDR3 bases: TGTGCCAGCAGTTACCGCAGGGGTAGGGATGAGCAGTTCTTC. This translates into CASSYRRGRDEQFF.